Shown below are 5 T cell receptor beta chains from a single sample sequenced in a study of blood T cell repertoires in COVID-19. Sequenced by immunoSEQ multiplex PCR; TCRdb stores in-frame clones only, minus some. The data show 95,000 to 150,000 clones, 82% seen once. Sequencing was performed on peripheral blood. These receptors were obtained from a human donor in a cohort sampled during active COVID-19.

This rearrangement joins TRBV6-5 to TRBJ1-2, with 7 nucleotides matching TRBD1. V dropped 6 bases and J dropped 1; count of bases not matched to a gene: 5. The CDR3 covers 14 residues. Per germline, CDR1 MNHEY and CDR2 SVGAGI. In nucleotides, the CDR3 is TGTGCCAGCAGGCGGACAGGCAATAACTATGGCTACACCTTC. It encodes CASRRTGNNYGYTF.

Here the CDR3 DNA reads TGTGCCAGCAGCGGCGGGGGGACCGAACAAGAGACCCAGTACTTC. This translates into CASSGGGTEQETQYF. The chain is built from TRBV9 and TRBJ2-5, with 8 bases fitting TRBD2. This CDR3 spans 15 amino acids. The germline gives CDR1 SGDLS, CDR2 YYNGEE. V shed 3 bases and J 2 bases; nucleotides not matched to a gene: 6.

The V call is TRBV2, the J call TRBJ2-2; perhaps TRBD1 as D (5 bases). CDR1 is SNHLY, CDR2 FYNNEI, per germline. This CDR3 has 13 amino acids. Trimming shortened V by 7 bases and J by 1 base, and 7 bases separated the two germline ends. CDR3 amino acids: CASMGRNTGELFF. CDR3 DNA: TGTGCCAGCATGGGGCGGAACACCGGGGAGCTGTTTTTT.

The CDR3 region is CASSLSGGPEAFF. CDR3 coding DNA: TGTGCCAGCAGTTTATCAGGGGGCCCTGAAGCTTTCTTT. The chain carries TRBV5-6 and TRBJ1-1, with 8 bases matching TRBD1. The CDR3 extends over 13 amino acids. V lost 5 bases and J lost 6; bases outside the gene matches: 6. Germline V lookup: CDR1 SGHDT, CDR2 YYEEEE.

The V and J genes are TRBV4-1 and TRBJ2-3, with TRBD1 as a possible D gene (6 bases). This CDR3 contains 15 residues. The germline V and J ends were trimmed by 1 base and 1 base, with 9 bases remaining between them. Germline CDR1 reads MGHRA; CDR2 reads YSYEKL. This chain's CDR3 is CASSQAQGGTDTQYF. In nucleotides, the CDR3 is TGCGCCAGCAGCCAAGCACAGGGCGGCACAGATACGCAGTATTTT.